These 23 T cell receptor beta chains were all obtained from the same sample, sequenced in a study of T cell responses to AZD1222 COVID-19 vaccine. TCRdb's table, derived via immunoSEQ multiplex PCR, lists solely in-frame clones and lacks some. The sample lists fewer than 200,000 clones; 92% were seen once. This specimen was peripheral blood, taken on day 0 of MenACWY control vaccination. The receptors here all came from an adult in good health.

This chain links TRBV19 with TRBJ1-3, with D perhaps matching TRBD1 (5 bases). Germline lookup yields CDR1 LNHDA and CDR2 SQIVND (reference sequence). There are 14 residues in the CDR3. V gave up 5 bases and J gave up 3 bases, with 11 bases separating them. CDR3 protein: CASSSREVGNTIYF. The DNA of the CDR3 is TGTGCCAGTAGTTCCAGGGAGGTTGGAAACACCATATATTTT.

The V and J genes are TRBV29-1 and TRBJ2-5; 15 nucleotides agree with TRBD2. The germline CDR1 and CDR2 sequences are SQVTM and ANQGSEA. CDR3 length equals 13 residues. The V segment lost 7 bases and the J segment 6 bases; nucleotides outside the gene matches: 3. The CDR3 DNA reads as TGCAGCGGGGGACTAGCGGGAGGACAGACCCAGTACTTC. Residues: CSGGLAGGQTQYF.

The chain couples TRBV11-2 to TRBJ1-3; D gene ambiguous. Per germline, CDR1 SGHAT and CDR2 FQNNGV. The V end lost 5 bases, the J end lost 0 bases, and 11 bases lay between the germline ends. This CDR3 spans 15 amino acids. This CDR3 reads CASSVPGISGNTIYF. The CDR3 DNA reads as TGTGCCAGCAGCGTCCCGGGAATCTCTGGAAACACCATATATTTT. Drawing the rest from reference TRBV11-2 and TRBJ1-3, the complete variable domain is EAGVAQSPRYKIIEKRQSVAFWCNPISGHATLYWYQQILGQGPKLLIQFQNNGVVDDSQLPKDRFSAERLKGVDSTLKIQPAKLEDSAVYLCASSVPGISGNTIYFGEGSWLTVV.

The genes are TRBV11-3 and TRBJ2-3, with 14 bases identical to TRBD2. Trimming cost V 11 bases and J 6 bases; bases outside gene matches: 4. The germline CDR1 and CDR2 sequences are SGHNT and YENEEA. The length of the CDR3 is 13 residues. The CDR3 DNA follows: TGTGCCGGGGGGACTAGCGGGAGCGATACGCAGTATTTT. Amino acids: CAGGTSGSDTQYF.

The CDR3 DNA sequence: TGTGCCAGCAGTCGAGACAGCCTCCCCATAGGGACGCAGTATTTT. Encoded protein: CASSRDSLPIGTQYF. The chain combines TRBV6-5 with TRBJ2-3; D is possibly TRBD1 (5 bases). The CDR3 has 15 residues. V was shortened by 5 bases and J by 9 bases, with 21 bases between the two germline ends. CDR1 and CDR2 from the germline V gene are MNHEY and SVGAGI.

The chain combines TRBV18 with TRBJ2-1, with TRBD2 identical over 7 bases. The germline V gene has CDR1 KGHSH and CDR2 LQKENI. The V gene end was trimmed by 6 bases and the J gene end by 8 bases; junction bases not matched to a gene: 10. This CDR3 region has 14 residues. This CDR3 reads CASSPYGLDDEQFF. DNA of the CDR3: TGTGCCAGCTCTCCCTACGGACTAGATGATGAGCAGTTCTTC.

This clone was observed once. The chain is built from TRBV27 and TRBJ2-7; 7 nucleotides agree with TRBD2. V was clipped by 4 bases and J by 3 bases; unmatched bases: 3. The CDR3 length is 13 residues. Germline assignment: CDR1 MNHEY and CDR2 SMNVEV (reference sequence). DNA of the CDR3: TGTGCCAGCAGTTCTACTAGCGACTACGAGCAGTACTTC. Translated: CASSSTSDYEQYF.

This chain connects TRBV3-1 (or the pseudogene TRBV3-2) to TRBJ1-2; 7 bases line up with TRBD1. Germline V CDR1 and CDR2: LGHDT, YNNKEL (reference sequence). The V and J ends lost 5 bases and 6 bases, in that order; junction bases with no gene match: 6. The CDR3 runs 13 residues. For the CDR3, the DNA is TGTGCCAGCAGCGCACAGGGGTTGGATGGCTACACCTTC. It encodes CASSAQGLDGYTF.

The rearrangement links TRBV5-1 to TRBJ2-3; D could derive from TRBD1 or TRBD2 (6 bases each). V was pared by 0 bases and J by 5 bases, with 16 bases between. The CDR3 has 16 amino acids. Germline CDR1 and CDR2: SGHRS and YFSETQ. CDR3 amino acids: CASSLVVGGKKDTQYF. CDR3 nucleotide sequence: TGCGCCAGCAGCTTGGTAGTGGGGGGCAAGAAAGATACGCAGTATTTT.

This clone was detected ten times or more. The V gene is TRBV11-1, the J gene TRBJ1-1; D uncertain. V was clipped by 3 bases and J by 3 bases, with 5 bases between them. This CDR3 contains 12 residues. From germline, CDR1 is SGHAT and CDR2 FQDESV (reference sequence). The chain's CDR3 is CASSFSDTEAFF. The CDR3 DNA reads as TGTGCCAGCAGCTTTAGCGACACTGAAGCTTTCTTT.

The chain combines TRBV5-1 with TRBJ1-1; TRBD1 is a possible D gene (5 bases). The CDR3 contains 16 residues. Trimming cost V 2 bases and J 1 base, with 15 bases left between them. Per germline, CDR1 SGHRS and CDR2 YFSETQ. CDR3 DNA: TGCGCCAGCAGCTTTTTCCCCCAGGGACCGAACACTGAAGCTTTCTTT. Its protein product is CASSFFPQGPNTEAFF.

A note on this clone: The junction differs from germline at one of its ends, possibly a read error. The chain recombines TRBV24-1 with TRBJ2-3; no reliable D call. This CDR3 comprises 11 residues. CDR1 is KGHDR and CDR2 is SFDVKD in the germline V gene. CDR3 nucleotides: TGTGCCACCCGTGAGCGCGATACGCAGTATTTT. Translating gives CATRERDTQYF.

This clone appeared once. V is TRBV10-1 and J is TRBJ2-3; 8 bases agree with TRBD2. V was pared by 3 bases and J by 1 base, with 3 bases of the junction left unmatched. Germline values: CDR1 WNHNN, CDR2 SYGVQD (reference sequence). The CDR3 has 15 amino acids. CDR3 loop: CASSDQAGGTDTQYF. CDR3 DNA sequence: TGCGCCAGCAGTGATCAAGCGGGGGGCACAGATACGCAGTATTTT.

The chain is built from TRBV24-1 and TRBJ2-2, with D perhaps given as TRBD1 or TRBD2 (5 bases each). The CDR3 covers 12 residues. Germline CDR1 is KGHDR and CDR2 is SFDVKD. Trimming stripped 10 bases from V and 6 bases from J, with 11 bases between. CDR3 DNA sequence: TGTGCCACTGGAAGGGGAGCCGGGGAGCTGTTTTTT. Protein product: CATGRGAGELFF.

CDR3 sequence reads: CASSYNEERVHRTQYF. DNA for the CDR3: TGCGCCAGCAGTTACAACGAGGAGCGCGTACATCGTACGCAGTATTTT. The rearrangement links TRBV5-1 to TRBJ2-3; D gene unclear. V was clipped by 5 bases and J by 8 bases, with 24 bases between them. The CDR3 has 16 amino acids. Germline CDR1 is SGHRS and CDR2 is YFSETQ. The entire variable domain, with the rest obtained from reference TRBV5-1 and TRBJ2-3, is as follows: KAGVTQTPRYLIKTRGQQVTLSCSPISGHRSVSWYQQTPGQGLQFLFEYFSETQRNKGNFPGRFSGRQFSNSRSEMNVSTLELGDSALYLCASSYNEERVHRTQYFGPGTRLTVL.

The J gene is TRBJ2-5, the V gene TRBV4-2, with D unclear. V gave up 1 base and J gave up 1 base, with 7 bases separating them. The germline V gene encodes CDR1 LGHNA and CDR2 YNFKEQ. This CDR3 is 14 amino acids long. CDR3 coding DNA: TGTGCCAGCAGCCAAGGTAGCATCCAAGAGACCCAGTACTTC. Its translation is CASSQGSIQETQYF.

The gene calls are TRBV19 and TRBJ1-5; tentatively, D is TRBD1 (6 bases). The germline CDR1 and CDR2 sequences are LNHDA and SQIVND (reference sequence). This CDR3 region has 15 residues. The V gene lost 2 bases and the J gene lost 2 bases, with 10 bases spanning the gap. CDR3 protein: CASSIRGSGNQPQHF. The CDR3 nucleotides are TGTGCCAGTAGTATAAGGGGGTCGGGCAATCAGCCCCAGCATTTT.

The chain carries TRBV2 and TRBJ1-1, with D unresolved. The CDR3 has 12 residues. The V end was cut by 5 bases, the J end by 5 bases, with 9 bases between. Germline V lookup: CDR1 SNHLY, CDR2 FYNNEI. CDR3 nucleotide sequence: TGTGCCAGCAGTCTTCTGTGGACTGAAGCTTTCTTT. Protein: CASSLLWTEAFF.

The CDR3 spells CASSYGSPQPQHF. The CDR3 DNA sequence: TGTGCCAGCAGTTACGGTAGCCCACAGCCCCAGCATTTT. The J gene is TRBJ1-5, the V gene TRBV6-5; D unclear. CDR3 length: 13 amino acids. CDR1 and CDR2 (germline): MNHEY, SVGAGI. Trimming left V 2 bases short and J 7 bases short, with 9 bases between.

The rearrangement joins TRBV5-6 to TRBJ2-5, with TRBD2 as a possible D gene (5 bases). V lost 2 bases to trimming and J lost 0 bases, with 11 bases between them. The CDR3 covers 15 residues. Germline V lookup: CDR1 SGHDT, CDR2 YYEEEE. The CDR3 loop reads CASSFSRLNQETQYF. DNA of the CDR3: TGTGCCAGCAGCTTCAGCAGACTAAACCAAGAGACCCAGTACTTC.

The DNA for the CDR3 is TGTGCCAGCCATAGCGGGAGGATTGGGGACGAGCAGTACTTC. Protein product: CASHSGRIGDEQYF. The V gene is TRBV28, the J gene TRBJ2-7; 10 nucleotides match TRBD2. The CDR3 is 14 residues long. J lost 5 bases, V lost 8 bases, and 9 bases had no gene match. The germline V gene encodes CDR1 MDHEN and CDR2 SYDVKM.

The chain links TRBV7-3 to TRBJ2-2; no clear D. The V end lost 4 bases, the J end lost 3 bases, and 12 bases lay between the germline ends. Per germline, CDR1 SGHTA and CDR2 FQGTGA. The CDR3 contains 15 residues. CDR3: CASSSKDRDTGELFF. The DNA for the CDR3 is TGTGCCAGCAGCTCCAAGGACCGGGACACCGGGGAGCTGTTTTTT.

This clone was detected only a few times. The chain has TRBV10-2 and TRBJ2-7, with D possibly TRBD1 on 6 matching bases. Germline-derived CDR1 and CDR2 are WSHSY and SAAADI. V lost 6 bases and J 0 bases, leaving 9 bases between the germline ends. The CDR3 is 13 amino acids. CDR3 nucleotides: TGCGCCAGCAGGGAGGACAGCTCCTACGAGCAGTACTTC. Protein sequence: CASREDSSYEQYF.